The rows below give T cell receptor beta chains drawn from one sample of a study of control samples from healthy donors and cancer patients. Sequencing used immunoSEQ multiplex PCR; TCRdb keeps in-frame clones, though not all of them. The data show fewer than 500,000 clones, 90% seen once. The material sequenced was PBMCs. The receptor source for this set is a middle-aged man with head and neck cancer. The CDR3 runs from the conserved cysteine through the conserved F or W. The D gene is left open where the match is weak. The listing skips clone size in some rows; elsewhere it reads once, few, many or a size class.

>once|TRBV5-5|NA|TRBJ2-3
CASSTNGPVYTQYF
TGTGCCAGCAGCACGAACGGGCCAGTGTATACGCAGTATTTT
>NA|TRBV10-3|NA|TRBJ2-5
CAISESRTQYF
TGTGCCATCAGTGAGTCGAGGACCCAGTACTTC
>NA|TRBV7-6|TRBD1|TRBJ1-6
CASSASRGRNSPLHF
TGTGCCAGCAGCGCGAGCAGGGGGCGAAATTCACCCCTCCACTTT
>NA|TRBV29-1|TRBD1|TRBJ2-3
CSVPTGGGFTDTQYF
TGCAGCGTACCCACAGGGGGCGGGTTCACAGATACGCAGTATTTT
>NA|TRBV2|TRBD1|TRBJ1-5
CASIRGLDQPQHF
TGTGCCAGCATCAGGGGGCTGGATCAGCCCCAGCATTTT
>NA|TRBV18|TRBD1|TRBJ1-5
CASSPPGQGAGGNQPQHF
TGTGCCAGCTCACCACCGGGACAGGGGGCCGGAGGCAATCAGCCCCAGCATTTT
>NA|TRBV11-2|NA|TRBJ2-3
CASCRDGIGTDTQYF
TGTGCCAGCTGCCGGGACGGAATCGGCACAGATACGCAGTATTTT
>NA|TRBV5-4|TRBD2|TRBJ2-1
CASGLAGGQNEQFF
TGTGCCAGCGGTCTAGCGGGGGGTCAAAATGAGCAGTTCTTC
>NA|TRBV28|TRBD2|TRBJ2-2
CASSLSGGLSTGELFF
TGTGCCAGCAGTTTAAGCGGGGGACTCTCGACCGGGGAGCTGTTTTTT
>NA|TRBV27|NA|TRBJ2-5
CASSFRGTSQETQYF
TGTGCCAGCAGTTTCCGGGGGACGTCCCAAGAGACCCAGTACTTC
>NA|TRBV6-5|NA|TRBJ2-7
CASSYSRVTDEQYF
TGTGCCAGCAGTTACTCACGGGTCACAGACGAGCAGTACTTC